The rows below give T cell receptor beta chains drawn from one sample of a study of spatial heterogeneity in lung cancer. TCRdb reanalysed the 5' RACE reads using MiXCR and keeps one entry per CDR3 protein. The table records roughly 8,800 distinct CDR3 sequences, roughly 5% of them present only once. This specimen was lung tumor tissue, taken at surgery. The receptors derive from a female donor with early-stage non-small cell lung cancer. The CDR3 runs from the conserved cysteine through the conserved F or W. D genes are given only for firm matches. A row's size may be missing; if present it is once, few, many or a size class.

j_gene,v_gene,abundance,d_gene,CDR3nt,CDR3aa
TRBJ2-7,TRBV2,medium-sized,.,TGTGCCAGCGGCCGGGACTTCTCCTACGAGCAGTACTTC,CASGRDFSYEQYF
TRBJ1-1,TRBV10-1,many,.,TGCGCCAGCAGCTCAGACAAGAACACTGAAGCTTTCTTT,CASSSDKNTEAFF
TRBJ2-1,TRBV3-1,medium-sized,TRBD2,TGTGCCAGCAGGCCCACTAGCGGTTCCTACAATGAGCAGTTCTTC,CASRPTSGSYNEQFF
TRBJ1-1,TRBV7-6,medium-sized,TRBD1,TGTGCCAGCAGCTCTGGGACAGGGGGTGAAGCTTTCTTT,CASSSGTGGEAFF
TRBJ2-3,TRBV7-8,many,TRBD2,TGTGCCAGCAGCTTAGTAGGCGGGAGGGCATCTGATACGCAGTATTTT,CASSLVGGRASDTQYF
TRBJ2-1,TRBV5-1,many,.,TGCGCCAGCAGCTTGACTGGCGGGTTTCCGGCCCCACAGAATGAGCAGTTCTTC,CASSLTGGFPAPQNEQFF
TRBJ2-1,TRBV2,many,.,TGTGCCACCCAAGTCAGGGGTGAGCAGTTCTTC,CATQVRGEQFF
TRBJ2-3,TRBV5-1,medium-sized,.,TGCGCCAGCCAAACTAGCCTCAGCACAGATACGCAGTATTTT,CASQTSLSTDTQYF
TRBJ2-7,TRBV20-1,many,.,TGCAGTGCTAATACGGGCCACAAGACCCATACTTACGAGCAGTACTTC,CSANTGHKTHTYEQYF
TRBJ1-3,TRBV28,many,.,TGTGCCAGCAGTTTAGAGGGTCAGGGAGGAAACACCATATATTTT,CASSLEGQGGNTIYF
TRBJ1-1,TRBV20-1,many,.,TGCAGTGCCCAGGGGAACACTGAAGCTTTCTTT,CSAQGNTEAFF
TRBJ2-5,TRBV7-7,medium-sized,TRBD2,TGTGCTAGCAGCAAACTAGCGGGAGTGGGGGAGACCCAGTACTTC,CASSKLAGVGETQYF
TRBJ1-2,TRBV10-1,few,TRBD1,TGCGCCAGTTGGGACAGGGGTCTATTTCTAGCTAACTATGGCTACACCTTC,CASWDRGLFLANYGYTF
TRBJ2-7,TRBV19,many,TRBD2,TGTGCCAGTAGTTCGGCGGAACTAGCGGGACGATACGAGCAGTACTTC,CASSSAELAGRYEQYF
TRBJ2-1,TRBV5-1,many,TRBD2,TGCGCCAGCAGCTCTAGCGGCTCCTACAATGAGCAGTTCTTC,CASSSSGSYNEQFF
TRBJ1-1,TRBV18,.,TRBD1,TGTGCCAGCTCGCCTTTACAGGGGAAGGGCACTGAAGCTTTCTTT,CASSPLQGKGTEAFF
TRBJ2-2,TRBV20-1,.,.,TGCAGTGCTAGAGATCGGGTCTTGACAACGAACACCGGGGAGCTGTTTTTT,CSARDRVLTTNTGELFF
TRBJ2-1,TRBV10-3,many,TRBD1,TGTGCCATCGGCCGGGACAGGGGAAACAATGAGCAGTTCTTC,CAIGRDRGNNEQFF
TRBJ1-5,TRBV2,many,.,TGTGCCAGCAGTAGTGTACAGCGCCAAACCTTTAGCAATCAGCCCCAGCATTTT,CASSSVQRQTFSNQPQHF
TRBJ2-5,TRBV20-1,many,.,TGCAGTGCCGCCCCCCTCTTGGGCCAAGAGACCCAGTACTTC,CSAAPLLGQETQYF
TRBJ2-5,TRBV6-5,medium-sized,.,TGTGCCAGCAGTCCCGAGGGACACACTGAAATCTTC,CASSPEGHTEIF
TRBJ2-5,TRBV6-5,few,.,TGTGCCAGCAGTTACTCCGTCTTGGAACGGGAGACCCAGTACTTC,CASSYSVLERETQYF
TRBJ2-2,TRBV13,many,.,TGTGCCAGCAGCTTAGGCGGAGGGGAAGTCACCGGGGAGCTGTTTTTT,CASSLGGGEVTGELFF